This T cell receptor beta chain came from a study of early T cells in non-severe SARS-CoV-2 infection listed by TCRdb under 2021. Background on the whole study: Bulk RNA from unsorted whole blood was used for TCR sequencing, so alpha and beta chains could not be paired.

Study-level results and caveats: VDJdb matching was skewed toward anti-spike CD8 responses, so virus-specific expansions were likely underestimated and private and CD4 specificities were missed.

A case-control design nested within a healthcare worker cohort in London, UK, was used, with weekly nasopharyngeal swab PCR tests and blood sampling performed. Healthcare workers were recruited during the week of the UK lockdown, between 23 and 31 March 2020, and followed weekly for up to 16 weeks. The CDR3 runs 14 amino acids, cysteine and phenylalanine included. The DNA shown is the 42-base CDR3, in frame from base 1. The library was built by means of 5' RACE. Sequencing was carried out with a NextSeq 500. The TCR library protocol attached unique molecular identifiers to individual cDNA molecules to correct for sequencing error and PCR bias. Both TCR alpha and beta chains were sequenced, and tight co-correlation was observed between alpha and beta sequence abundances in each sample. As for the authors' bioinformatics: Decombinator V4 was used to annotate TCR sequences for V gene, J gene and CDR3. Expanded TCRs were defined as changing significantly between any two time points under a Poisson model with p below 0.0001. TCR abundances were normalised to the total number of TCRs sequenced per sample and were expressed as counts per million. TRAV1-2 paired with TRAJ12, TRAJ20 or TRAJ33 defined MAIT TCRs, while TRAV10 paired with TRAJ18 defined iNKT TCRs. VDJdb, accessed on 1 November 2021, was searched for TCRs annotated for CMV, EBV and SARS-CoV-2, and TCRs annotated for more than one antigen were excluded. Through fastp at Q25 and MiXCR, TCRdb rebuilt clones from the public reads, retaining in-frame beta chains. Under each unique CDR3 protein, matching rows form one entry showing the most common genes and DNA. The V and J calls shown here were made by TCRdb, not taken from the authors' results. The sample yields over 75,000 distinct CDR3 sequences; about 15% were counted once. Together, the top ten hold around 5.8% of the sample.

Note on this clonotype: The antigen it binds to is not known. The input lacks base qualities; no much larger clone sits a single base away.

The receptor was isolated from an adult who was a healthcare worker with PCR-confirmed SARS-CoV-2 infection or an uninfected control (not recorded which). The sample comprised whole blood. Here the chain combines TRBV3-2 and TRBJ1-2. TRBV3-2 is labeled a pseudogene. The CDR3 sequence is CASSQEGDVYGYTF. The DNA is TGTGCCAGCAGCCAAGAGGGAGATGTCTATGGCTACACCTTC.